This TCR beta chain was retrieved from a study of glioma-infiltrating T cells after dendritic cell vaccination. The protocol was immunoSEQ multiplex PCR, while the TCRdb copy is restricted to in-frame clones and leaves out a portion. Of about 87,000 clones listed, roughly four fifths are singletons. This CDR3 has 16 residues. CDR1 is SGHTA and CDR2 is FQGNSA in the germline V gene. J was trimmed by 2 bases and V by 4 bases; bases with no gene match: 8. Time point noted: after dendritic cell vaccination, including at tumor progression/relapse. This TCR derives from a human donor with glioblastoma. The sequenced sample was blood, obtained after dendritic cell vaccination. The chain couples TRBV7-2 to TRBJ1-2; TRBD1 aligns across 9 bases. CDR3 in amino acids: CASSSGTGTLNYGYTF. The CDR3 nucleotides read TGTGCCAGCAGCTCCGGGACAGGGACTCTCAACTATGGCTACACCTTC.